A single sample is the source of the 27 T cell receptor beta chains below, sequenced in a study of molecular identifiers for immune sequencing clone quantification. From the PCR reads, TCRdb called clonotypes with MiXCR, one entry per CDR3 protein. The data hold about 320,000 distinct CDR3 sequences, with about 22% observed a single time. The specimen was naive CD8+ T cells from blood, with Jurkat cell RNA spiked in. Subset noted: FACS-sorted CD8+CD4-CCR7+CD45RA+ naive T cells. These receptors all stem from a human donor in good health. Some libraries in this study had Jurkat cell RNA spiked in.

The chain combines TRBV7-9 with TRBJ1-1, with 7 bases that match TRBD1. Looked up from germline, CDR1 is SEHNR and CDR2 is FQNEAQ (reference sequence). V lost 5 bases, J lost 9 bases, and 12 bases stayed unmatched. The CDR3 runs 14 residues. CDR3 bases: TGTGCCAGCAGCCAAGGGACAGTCGCGCCCAAAGCTTTCTTT. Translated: CASSQGTVAPKAFF. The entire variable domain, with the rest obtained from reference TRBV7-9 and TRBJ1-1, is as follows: DTGVSQNPRHKITKRGQNVTFRCDPISEHNRLYWYRQTLGQGPEFLTYFQNEAQLEKSRLLSDRFSAERPKGSFSTLEIQRTEQGDSAMYLCASSQGTVAPKAFFGQGTRLTVV.

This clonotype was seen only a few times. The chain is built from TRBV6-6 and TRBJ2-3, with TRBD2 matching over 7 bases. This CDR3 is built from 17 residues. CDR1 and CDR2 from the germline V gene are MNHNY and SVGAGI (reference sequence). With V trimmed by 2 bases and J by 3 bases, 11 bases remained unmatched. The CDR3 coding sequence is TGTGCCAGCAGTTACCTTCCCTCGGGGGGTCGGACAGATACGCAGTATTTT. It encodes CASSYLPSGGRTDTQYF.

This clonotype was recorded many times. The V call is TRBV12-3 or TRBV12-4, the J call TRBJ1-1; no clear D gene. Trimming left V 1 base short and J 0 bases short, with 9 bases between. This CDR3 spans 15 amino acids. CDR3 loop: CASSLEAVMNTEAFF. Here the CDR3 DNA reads TGTGCCAGCAGTTTAGAGGCCGTCATGAACACTGAAGCTTTCTTT.

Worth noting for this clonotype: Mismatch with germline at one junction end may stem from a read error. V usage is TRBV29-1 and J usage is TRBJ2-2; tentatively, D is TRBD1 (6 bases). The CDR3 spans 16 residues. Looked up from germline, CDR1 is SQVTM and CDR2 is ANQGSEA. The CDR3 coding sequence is TGCAGCGTTGAAGTAATTCAGGGGACGAACACCGGGGAGCTGTCCTTT. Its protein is CSVEVIQGTNTGELSF.

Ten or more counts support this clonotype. CDR3 DNA sequence: TGTGCCAGCGCGGGACAGGGCATAGATACGCAGTATTTT. Residues: CASAGQGIDTQYF. This chain joins TRBV11-2 and TRBJ2-3, with 9 bases that match TRBD1. With 8 bases clipped from V and 5 bases from J, the junction kept 5 bases outside the gene matches. The CDR3 has 13 residues. Germline CDR1 reads SGHAT; CDR2 reads FQNNGV.

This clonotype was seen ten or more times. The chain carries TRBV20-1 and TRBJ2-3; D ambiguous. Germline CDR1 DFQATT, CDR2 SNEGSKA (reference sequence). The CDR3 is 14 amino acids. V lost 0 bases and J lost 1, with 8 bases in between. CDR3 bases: TGCAGTGCTAGAGAACGACGGGGCACAGATACGCAGTATTTT. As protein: CSARERRGTDTQYF.

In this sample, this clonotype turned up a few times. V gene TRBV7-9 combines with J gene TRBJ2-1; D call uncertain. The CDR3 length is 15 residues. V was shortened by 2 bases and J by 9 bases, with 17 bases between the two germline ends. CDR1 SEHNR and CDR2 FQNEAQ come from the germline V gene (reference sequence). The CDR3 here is CASSLRARDFGEQFF. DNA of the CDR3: TGTGCCAGCAGCTTAAGAGCAAGGGATTTCGGTGAGCAGTTCTTC.

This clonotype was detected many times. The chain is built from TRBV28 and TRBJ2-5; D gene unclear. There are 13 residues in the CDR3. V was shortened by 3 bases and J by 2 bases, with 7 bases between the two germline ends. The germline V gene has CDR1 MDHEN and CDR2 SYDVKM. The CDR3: CASSFSPQETQYF. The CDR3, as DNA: TGTGCCAGCAGTTTTTCACCGCAAGAGACCCAGTACTTC.

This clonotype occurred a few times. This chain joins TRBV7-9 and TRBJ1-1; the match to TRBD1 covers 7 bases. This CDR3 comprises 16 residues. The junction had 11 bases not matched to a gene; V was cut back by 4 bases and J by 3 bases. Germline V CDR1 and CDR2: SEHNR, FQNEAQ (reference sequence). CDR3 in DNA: TGTGCCAGCAGCTCAAATCAGGGGGGGCCTGACACTGAAGCTTTCTTT. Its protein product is CASSSNQGGPDTEAFF.

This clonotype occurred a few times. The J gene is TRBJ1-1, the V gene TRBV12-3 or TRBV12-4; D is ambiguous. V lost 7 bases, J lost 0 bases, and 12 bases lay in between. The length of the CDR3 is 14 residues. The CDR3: CASNEEWMNTEAFF. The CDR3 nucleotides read TGTGCCAGCAATGAGGAATGGATGAACACTGAAGCTTTCTTT.

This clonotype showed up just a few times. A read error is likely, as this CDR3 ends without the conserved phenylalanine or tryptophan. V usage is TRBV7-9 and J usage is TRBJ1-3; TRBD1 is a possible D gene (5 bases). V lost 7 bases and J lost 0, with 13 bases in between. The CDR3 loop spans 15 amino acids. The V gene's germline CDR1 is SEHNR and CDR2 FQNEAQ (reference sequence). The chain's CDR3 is CASISRGSSGNTIYS. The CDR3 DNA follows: TGTGCCAGCATCTCCCGGGGGAGCTCTGGAAACACCATATATTCT.

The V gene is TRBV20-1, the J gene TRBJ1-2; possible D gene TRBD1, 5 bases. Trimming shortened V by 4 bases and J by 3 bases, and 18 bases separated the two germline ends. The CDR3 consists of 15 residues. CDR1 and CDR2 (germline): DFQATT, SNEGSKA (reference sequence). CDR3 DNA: TGCAGTGCTAAGAATGTCATCGGGGCTGACTATGGCTACACCTTC. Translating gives CSAKNVIGADYGYTF.

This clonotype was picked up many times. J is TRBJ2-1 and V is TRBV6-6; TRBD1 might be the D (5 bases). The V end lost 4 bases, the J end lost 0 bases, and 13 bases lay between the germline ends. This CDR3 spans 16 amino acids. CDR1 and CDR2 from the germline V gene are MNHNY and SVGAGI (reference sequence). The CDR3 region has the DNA TGTGCCAGCAGTTGGTCCCAGGGTAACTCCTACAATGAGCAGTTCTTC. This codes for CASSWSQGNSYNEQFF.

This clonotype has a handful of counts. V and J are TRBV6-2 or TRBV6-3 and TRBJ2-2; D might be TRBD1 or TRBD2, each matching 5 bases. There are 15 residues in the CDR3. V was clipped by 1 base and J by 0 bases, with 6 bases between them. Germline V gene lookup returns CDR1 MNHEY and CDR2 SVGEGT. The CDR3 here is CASSYWGSNTGELFF. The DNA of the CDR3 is TGTGCCAGCAGTTACTGGGGGTCGAACACCGGGGAGCTGTTTTTT.

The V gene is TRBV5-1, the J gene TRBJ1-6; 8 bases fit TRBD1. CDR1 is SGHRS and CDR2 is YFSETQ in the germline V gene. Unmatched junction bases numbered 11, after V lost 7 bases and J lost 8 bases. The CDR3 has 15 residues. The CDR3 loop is CASGPEGTGDSPLHF. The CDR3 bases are TGCGCCAGCGGCCCAGAAGGGACAGGAGATTCACCCCTCCACTTT.

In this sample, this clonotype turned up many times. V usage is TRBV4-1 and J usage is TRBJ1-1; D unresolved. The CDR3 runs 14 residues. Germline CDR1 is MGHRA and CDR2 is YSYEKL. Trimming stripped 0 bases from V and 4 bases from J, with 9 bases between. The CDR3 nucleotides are TGCGCCAGCAGCCAAGATTTGTCGGTCACTGAAGCTTTCTTT. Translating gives CASSQDLSVTEAFF.

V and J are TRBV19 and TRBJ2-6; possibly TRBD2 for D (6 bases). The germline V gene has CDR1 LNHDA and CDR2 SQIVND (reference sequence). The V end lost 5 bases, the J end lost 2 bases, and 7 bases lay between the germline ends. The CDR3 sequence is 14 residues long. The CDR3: CASSGGTGANVLTF. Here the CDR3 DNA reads TGTGCCAGTAGTGGGGGGACTGGGGCCAACGTCCTGACTTTC.

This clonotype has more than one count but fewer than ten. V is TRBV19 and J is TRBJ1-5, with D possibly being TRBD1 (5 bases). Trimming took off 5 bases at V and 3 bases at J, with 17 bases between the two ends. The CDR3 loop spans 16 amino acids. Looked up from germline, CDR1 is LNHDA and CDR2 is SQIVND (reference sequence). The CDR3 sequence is CASSVASRGTNQPQHF. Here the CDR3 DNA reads TGTGCCAGTAGTGTCGCCTCCAGAGGGACCAATCAGCCCCAGCATTTT.

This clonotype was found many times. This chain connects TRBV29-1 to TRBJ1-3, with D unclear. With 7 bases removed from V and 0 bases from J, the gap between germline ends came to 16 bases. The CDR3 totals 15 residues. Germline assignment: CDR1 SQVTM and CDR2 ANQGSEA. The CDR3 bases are TGCAGCGGGGGTGGAAGTGATAGCTCTGGAAACACCATATATTTT. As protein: CSGGGSDSSGNTIYF. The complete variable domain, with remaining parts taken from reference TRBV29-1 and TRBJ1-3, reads SAVISQKPSRDICQRGTSLTIQCQVDSQVTMMFWYRQQPGQSLTLIATANQGSEATYESGFVIDKFPISRPNLTFSTLTVSNMSPEDSSIYLCSGGGSDSSGNTIYFGEGSWLTVV.

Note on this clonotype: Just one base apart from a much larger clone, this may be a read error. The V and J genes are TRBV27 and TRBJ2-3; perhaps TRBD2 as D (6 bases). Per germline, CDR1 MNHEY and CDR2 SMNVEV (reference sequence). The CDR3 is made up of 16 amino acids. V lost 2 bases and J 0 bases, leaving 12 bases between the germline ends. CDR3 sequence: CASSLGAGFSTDTQYF. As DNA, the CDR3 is TGTGCCAGCAGTTTAGGGGCGGGGTTTAGCACAGATACGCAGTATTTT.

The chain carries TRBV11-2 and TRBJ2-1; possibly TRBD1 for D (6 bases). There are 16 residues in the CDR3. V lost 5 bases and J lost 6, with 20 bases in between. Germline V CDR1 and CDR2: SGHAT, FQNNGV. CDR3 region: CASSERAYGTPNEQFF. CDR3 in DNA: TGTGCCAGCAGCGAGAGAGCATACGGGACACCCAATGAGCAGTTCTTC.

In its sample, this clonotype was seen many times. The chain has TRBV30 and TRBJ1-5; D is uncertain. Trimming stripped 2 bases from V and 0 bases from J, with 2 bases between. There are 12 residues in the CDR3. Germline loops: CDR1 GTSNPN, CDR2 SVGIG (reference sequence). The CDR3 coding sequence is TGTGCCTGGAGTAATAGCAATCAGCCCCAGCATTTT. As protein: CAWSNSNQPQHF.

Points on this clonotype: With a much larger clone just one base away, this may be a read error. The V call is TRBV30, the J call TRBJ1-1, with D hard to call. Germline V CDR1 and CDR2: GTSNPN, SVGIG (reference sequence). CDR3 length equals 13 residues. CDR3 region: CGWSVTVNTEAFF. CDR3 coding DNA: TGTGGCTGGAGTGTAACAGTAAACACTGAAGCTTTCTTT.

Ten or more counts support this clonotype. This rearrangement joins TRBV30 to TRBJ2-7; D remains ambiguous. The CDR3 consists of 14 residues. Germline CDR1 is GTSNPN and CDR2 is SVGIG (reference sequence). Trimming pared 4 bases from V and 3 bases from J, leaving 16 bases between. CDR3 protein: CAWTEPGVIYEQYF. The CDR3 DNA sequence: TGTGCCTGGACCGAACCAGGCGTGATCTACGAGCAGTACTTC.

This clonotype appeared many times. The DNA of the CDR3 is TGTGCCAGCCCCCACACCGGGGAGCTGTTTTTT. Translating gives CASPHTGELFF. V usage is TRBV7-9 and J usage is TRBJ2-2; no clear D. The CDR3 runs 11 residues. V was clipped by 8 bases and J by 3 bases, with 4 bases between them. Germline V CDR1 and CDR2: SEHNR, FQNEAQ (reference sequence).

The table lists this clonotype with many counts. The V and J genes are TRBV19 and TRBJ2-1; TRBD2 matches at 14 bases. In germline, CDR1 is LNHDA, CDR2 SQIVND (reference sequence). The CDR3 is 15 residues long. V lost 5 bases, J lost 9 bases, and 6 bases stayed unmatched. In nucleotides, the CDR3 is TGTGCCAGTAGTCCGACTAGCGGGGGGGCCGCTGAGCAGTTCTTC. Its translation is CASSPTSGGAAEQFF.

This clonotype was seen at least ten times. The CDR3 nucleotides are TGTGCCAGCAGCCGTTACACAGATACGCAGTATTTT. Translated: CASSRYTDTQYF. V is TRBV7-9 and J is TRBJ2-3; D is undetermined. The germline CDR1 and CDR2 sequences are SEHNR and FQNEAQ (reference sequence). V was trimmed by 5 bases and J by 2 bases, leaving 5 bases between them. The CDR3 consists of 12 residues. The full variable domain, its missing parts supplied by reference TRBV7-9 and TRBJ2-3, is DTGVSQNPRHKITKRGQNVTFRCDPISEHNRLYWYRQTLGQGPEFLTYFQNEAQLEKSRLLSDRFSAERPKGSFSTLEIQRTEQGDSAMYLCASSRYTDTQYFGPGTRLTVL.